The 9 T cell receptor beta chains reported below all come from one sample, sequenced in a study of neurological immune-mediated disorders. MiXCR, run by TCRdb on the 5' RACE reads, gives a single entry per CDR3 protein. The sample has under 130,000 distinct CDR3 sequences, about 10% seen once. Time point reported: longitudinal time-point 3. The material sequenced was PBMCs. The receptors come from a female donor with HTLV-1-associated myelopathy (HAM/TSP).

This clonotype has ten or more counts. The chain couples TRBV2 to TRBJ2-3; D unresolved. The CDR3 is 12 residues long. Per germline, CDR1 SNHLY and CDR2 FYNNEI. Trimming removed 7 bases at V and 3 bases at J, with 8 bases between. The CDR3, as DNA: TGTGCCAGCACGATGGATACAGATACGCAGTATTTT. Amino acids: CASTMDTDTQYF.

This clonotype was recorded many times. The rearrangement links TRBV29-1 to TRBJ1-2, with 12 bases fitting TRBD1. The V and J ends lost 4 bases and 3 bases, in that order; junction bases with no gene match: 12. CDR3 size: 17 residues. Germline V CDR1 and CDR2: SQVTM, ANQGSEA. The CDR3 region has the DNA TGCAGCGTTGTTCTTCTCGGGACAGGGGGCGCCGACTATGGCTACACCTTC. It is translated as CSVVLLGTGGADYGYTF.

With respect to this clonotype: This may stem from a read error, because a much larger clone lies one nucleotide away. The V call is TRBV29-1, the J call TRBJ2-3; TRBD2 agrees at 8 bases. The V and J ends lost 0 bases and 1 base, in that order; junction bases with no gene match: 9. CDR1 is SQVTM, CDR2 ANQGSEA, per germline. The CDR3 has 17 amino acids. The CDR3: CSVEDRRAGARTDTQYF. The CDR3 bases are TGCAGCGTTGAAGATCGACGAGCGGGGGCCCGCACAGATACGCAGTATTTT.

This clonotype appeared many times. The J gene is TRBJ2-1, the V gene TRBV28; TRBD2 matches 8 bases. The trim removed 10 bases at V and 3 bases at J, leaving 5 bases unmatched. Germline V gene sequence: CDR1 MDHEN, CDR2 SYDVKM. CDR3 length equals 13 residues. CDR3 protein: CATGGEFYNEQFF. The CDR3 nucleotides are TGTGCCACGGGGGGGGAATTCTACAATGAGCAGTTCTTC.

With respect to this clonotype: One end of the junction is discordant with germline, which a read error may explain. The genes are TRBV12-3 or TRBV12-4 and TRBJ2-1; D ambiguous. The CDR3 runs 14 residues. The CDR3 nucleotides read TGTGGCAGCAGTTTAGCAAAAGTGGGCAATGAGCAGTTCTTC. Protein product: CGSSLAKVGNEQFF.

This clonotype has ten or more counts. Here the CDR3 DNA reads TGCAGCGTTCACAGATACAATGAGCAGTTCTTC. Translated: CSVHRYNEQFF. This chain uses TRBV29-1 with TRBJ2-1; D unresolved. V was pared by 5 bases and J by 4 bases, with 6 bases between. Per the germline V gene, CDR1 is SQVTM and CDR2 is ANQGSEA. The CDR3 is 11 residues long.

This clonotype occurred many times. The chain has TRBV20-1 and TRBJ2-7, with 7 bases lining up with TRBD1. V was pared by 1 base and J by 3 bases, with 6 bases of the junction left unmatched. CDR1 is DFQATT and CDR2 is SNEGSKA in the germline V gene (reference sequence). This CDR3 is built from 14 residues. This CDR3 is CSARASTGFYEQYF. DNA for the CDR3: TGCAGTGCTAGAGCGTCGACAGGGTTCTACGAGCAGTACTTC.

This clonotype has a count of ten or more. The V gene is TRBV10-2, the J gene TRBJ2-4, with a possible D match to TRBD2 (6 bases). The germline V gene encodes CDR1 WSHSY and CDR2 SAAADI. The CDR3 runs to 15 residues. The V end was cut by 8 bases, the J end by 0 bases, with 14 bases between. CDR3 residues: CASRDFSLAKNIQYF. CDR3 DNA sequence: TGCGCCAGCCGGGACTTTTCGCTAGCCAAAAACATTCAGTACTTC.

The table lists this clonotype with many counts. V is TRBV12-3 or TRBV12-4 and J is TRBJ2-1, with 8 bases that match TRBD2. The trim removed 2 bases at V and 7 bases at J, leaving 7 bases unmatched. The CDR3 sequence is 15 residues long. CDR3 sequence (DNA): TGTGCCAGCAGTTTAAGGGGACTAGGGGGGAATGAGCAGTTCTTC. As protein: CASSLRGLGGNEQFF.